Listed below are T cell receptor beta chains from one sample, sequenced in a study of blood T cell repertoires in COVID-19. Repertoires were generated with immunoSEQ multiplex PCR, while TCRdb's copy carries only in-frame clones and drops some. In the table there are roughly 500,000 clones, roughly 85% of which are singletons. Sequencing input: peripheral blood. Receptor source: a human donor in a cohort sampled during active COVID-19. The CDR3 runs from the conserved cysteine through the conserved F or W. A D gene is named only where the DNA matches it firmly. Expanded clones get a size class; other rows say once, few or many, or leave the size out.

J | size | V | D | DNA | CDR3
TRBJ2-1 | - | TRBV6-1 | TRBD2 | TGTGCCAGCAGTGAGACTAGCGGGAGGACGGTGTTCTTC | CASSETSGRTVFF
TRBJ1-5 | few | TRBV27 | - | TGTGCCAGCAGTTTATTCAGTAGAGTCGGAGATAACGTGGATCAGCCCCAGCATTTT | CASSLFSRVGDNVDQPQHF
TRBJ1-4 | - | TRBV7-2 | - | TGTGCCAGCAGCTTTGGGCCAGCGGGGGAAAAACTGTTTTTT | CASSFGPAGEKLFF
TRBJ2-2 | - | TRBV19 | - | TGTGCCGCTGAGGGTTTTTCCGGGGAGCTATTTTTT | CAAEGFSGELFF
TRBJ2-2 | - | TRBV6-2/TRBV6-3 | - | TGTGCCAGCAGTATTACTAAAGTACACCGCGGGGAGCTGTTTTTT | CASSITKVHRGELFF
TRBJ1-1 | - | TRBV5-6 | TRBD1 | TGTGCCAGCAGCACACAGGGGGCGAGATCGAACACTGAAGCTTTCTTT | CASSTQGARSNTEAFF
TRBJ2-7 | - | TRBV5-1 | TRBD2 | TGCGCCAGCAGCTCCAGCCTAGCGGGGCTCGGGGAGCAGTACTTC | CASSSSLAGLGEQYF
TRBJ2-1 | - | TRBV3-1/TRBV3-2 | - | TGTGCCAGCAGCCAGCGCGTCGGACTGCAGTTCTTC | CASSQRVGLQFF
TRBJ2-7 | once | TRBV7-2 | - | TGTGCCAGCAGCTTAGTCGGTCGGAGTACCTACGAGCAGTACTTC | CASSLVGRSTYEQYF
TRBJ1-5 | - | TRBV19 | - | TGTGCCAGTAGTATAGACAGGGGCAATCAGCCCCAGCATTTT | CASSIDRGNQPQHF
TRBJ2-7 | - | TRBV6-5 | - | TGTGCCAGCAGCTACTTTCGTGACAGCTCAATATACGAGCAGTACTTC | CASSYFRDSSIYEQYF
TRBJ2-2 | - | TRBV7-3 | - | TGTGCCAGCAGGAAGGGCGGGCCCAACACCGGGGAGCTGTTTTTT | CASRKGGPNTGELFF
TRBJ2-6 | - | TRBV12-5 | TRBD1 | TGTGCTAGTGGTTTGGTCTTAGGACAGGGGGCCCCCGTCCTGACTTTC | CASGLVLGQGAPVLTF
TRBJ2-2 | few | TRBV11-3 | - | TGTGCCAGCAGCCCAAGAACGGGGGGCGGCACCGGGGAGCTGTTTTTT | CASSPRTGGGTGELFF
TRBJ1-5 | few | TRBV9 | - | TGTGCCAGCAGCAGGGGTACGGACGGTCAGCCCCAGCATTTT | CASSRGTDGQPQHF
TRBJ2-7 | - | TRBV10-1 | TRBD2 | TGCGCCAGCAGTGGCCTAGCGGGAGGCGAGCGGTACTTC | CASSGLAGGERYF
TRBJ2-7 | - | TRBV10-1 | - | TGCGCCAGCAGTGCGGGGATCCACGAGCAGTACTTC | CASSAGIHEQYF
TRBJ2-5 | - | TRBV6-1 | TRBD2 | TGTGCCAGCAGTGAAGTAGCTAGCGGGGGGAGGGAGACCCAGTACTTC | CASSEVASGGRETQYF
TRBJ2-1 | - | TRBV4-2 | TRBD2 | TGTGCCAGCAGCCAAGCGTCGGGACTAGCGGGAATCGATGAGCAGTTCTTC | CASSQASGLAGIDEQFF
TRBJ1-4 | - | TRBV6-6 | - | TGTGCCAGCAGGGCCGACAGTGAAAAACTGTTTTTT | CASRADSEKLFF
TRBJ2-2 | - | TRBV30 | - | TGTGCCTGGCACTATTGGGGCAACGGGGAGCTGTTTTTT | CAWHYWGNGELFF
TRBJ1-2 | - | TRBV24-1 | TRBD1 | TGTGCCACCAGTGAAACGGGACAGGCGGCTAATAGCTACACCTTC | CATSETGQAANSYTF
TRBJ2-1 | once | TRBV19 | TRBD2 | TGTGCCAGTACAAGCGGGAGAAACTCCTACAATGAGCAGTTCTTC | CASTSGRNSYNEQFF
TRBJ1-1 | - | TRBV7-2 | TRBD1 | TGTGCCAGCAGAAGGGACAGACGGATGAACACTGAAGCTTTCTTT | CASRRDRRMNTEAFF
TRBJ1-2 | - | TRBV4-1 | - | TGCGCCAGCAGCCAAGATTATAATGGCTACACCTTC | CASSQDYNGYTF
TRBJ2-6 | - | TRBV19 | - | TGTGCCAGTAGTATTACACCCTCTGGGGCCAACGTCCTGACTTTC | CASSITPSGANVLTF
TRBJ2-7 | - | TRBV27 | - | TGTGCCAGCAGTTTACGCAGGGTCTACGAGCAGTACTTC | CASSLRRVYEQYF
TRBJ1-1 | - | TRBV19 | - | TGTGCCAGTAGAGGGCCGCGGGCTGAAGCTTTCTTT | CASRGPRAEAFF
TRBJ1-2 | - | TRBV11-2 | - | TGTGCCAGCAGCCCCCATGCGGCTACTGGGGCCAACTATGGCTACACCTTC | CASSPHAATGANYGYTF
TRBJ2-7 | - | TRBV27 | TRBD2 | TGTGCCAGCAGTTCCGTACACGGGAGGAGCTCCTACGAGCAGTACTTC | CASSSVHGRSSYEQYF
TRBJ1-3 | - | TRBV29-1 | - | TGCAGCGTTTCTCCGGCCTCCATCCGGGACACCATATATTTT | CSVSPASIRDTIYF
TRBJ2-5 | - | TRBV20-1 | - | TGCAGTGCTGAGAGCCAAGAGACCCAGTACTTC | CSAESQETQYF
TRBJ1-5 | - | TRBV5-1 | TRBD1 | TGCGCCAGCAGCAACACAGGGGGCGATCAGCCCCAGCATTTT | CASSNTGGDQPQHF
TRBJ2-5 | - | TRBV28 | - | TGTGCCAGCAGTCCCAACCTCGGGAGCCAAGAGACCCAGTACTTC | CASSPNLGSQETQYF
TRBJ1-2 | few | TRBV27 | TRBD1 | TGTGCCAGCAGTTGGGGGACAGGGGGCGTGGAGGGCTACACCTTC | CASSWGTGGVEGYTF
TRBJ2-1 | - | TRBV28 | - | TGTGCCAGCAGTTTAGTGGCAGGGGTGGTTAATGAGCAGTTCTTC | CASSLVAGVVNEQFF
TRBJ2-1 | - | TRBV4-3 | - | TGCGCCAGCAGCCAAGATAGGGGGAGTTCCTACAATGAGCAGTTCTTC | CASSQDRGSSYNEQFF
TRBJ2-2 | - | TRBV2 | TRBD2 | TGTGCCAGCAGGCCTAGCGGGAGGGTTTTAACCGGGGAGCTGTTTTTT | CASRPSGRVLTGELFF
TRBJ1-1 | - | TRBV19 | - | TGTGGGGGGGTAGGAGAAGCTTTCTTT | CGGVGEAFF
TRBJ2-1 | - | TRBV12-3/TRBV12-4 | - | TGTGCCAGCATGGCCCAACGGGATGAGCAGTTCTTC | CASMAQRDEQFF
TRBJ1-5 | - | TRBV30 | - | TGTGCCTGGAGTCGTGGGGGGGATCAGCCCCAGCATTTT | CAWSRGGDQPQHF
TRBJ2-7 | - | TRBV11-2 | TRBD1 | TGTGCCAGCAGCCTAAGGCGGACAGGGGAAGCCCACGAGCAGTACTTC | CASSLRRTGEAHEQYF
TRBJ1-1 | - | TRBV28 | - | TGTGCCAGCGGAGAGGTCCACACTGAAGCTTTCTTT | CASGEVHTEAFF
TRBJ2-1 | - | TRBV7-9 | TRBD1 | TGTGCCAGCAGCGCAAGACAGGGGACCCTTGATGAGCAGTTCTTC | CASSARQGTLDEQFF
TRBJ2-7 | - | TRBV19 | TRBD1 | TGTGCCAGTAGTGCCCAGGGACAGCCGGCTTACGAGCAGTACTTC | CASSAQGQPAYEQYF
TRBJ1-2 | - | TRBV9 | TRBD1 | TGTGCCAGCAGCGTAGGAGCAGGGGGCAACTATGGCTACACCTTC | CASSVGAGGNYGYTF
TRBJ2-2 | - | TRBV6-5 | - | TGTGCCAGCAGACAAGCAGGGAGGAGCGGGGAGCTGTTTTTT | CASRQAGRSGELFF
TRBJ2-2 | - | TRBV2 | TRBD2 | TGTGCCAGCAGTGGGACTAGCGGGAGGGTTACCGGGGAGCTGTTTTTT | CASSGTSGRVTGELFF
TRBJ1-2 | - | TRBV3-1/TRBV3-2 | - | TGTGCCAGCAGCCAAGATCAGGGCTATGGCTACACCTTC | CASSQDQGYGYTF
TRBJ1-2 | - | TRBV28 | TRBD1 | TGTGCCAGCAGTCAACAGGGGGCGCCTAACTATGGCTACACCTTC | CASSQQGAPNYGYTF
TRBJ2-1 | - | TRBV20-1 | TRBD1 | TGCAGTGCTAGTCAGGGGGCCCTAACCTACAATGAGCAGTTCTTC | CSASQGALTYNEQFF
TRBJ1-5 | - | TRBV4-3 | TRBD1 | TGCGCCAGCAGCCAAGAAACAGGGGGCCTTGGTCAGCCCCAGCATTTT | CASSQETGGLGQPQHF
TRBJ1-2 | - | TRBV5-1 | - | TGCGCCAGCAGCTCCTATAACGGACAGCCCTATGGCTACACCTTC | CASSSYNGQPYGYTF
TRBJ2-7 | - | TRBV6-6 | - | TGTGCCAGCAGTTACTCGGTTAACCCTAACGAGCAGTACTTC | CASSYSVNPNEQYF
TRBJ2-1 | once | TRBV5-8 | - | TGTGCCAGCAGCCGAACTTTTAGCAACGATGAGCAGTTCTTC | CASSRTFSNDEQFF
TRBJ1-1 | - | TRBV30 | - | TGTGCCTGGGCGACAGGAGCCGAAGCTTTCTTT | CAWATGAEAFF
TRBJ1-4 | - | TRBV4-3 | - | TGCGCCAGCAGCCACAGGGATCCTAATGAAAAACTGTTTTTT | CASSHRDPNEKLFF
TRBJ1-5 | - | TRBV6-2/TRBV6-3 | - | TGTGCCAGCAGTTACGATGTAGCAGAAACTTCTTATAGCAATCAGCCCCAGCATTTT | CASSYDVAETSYSNQPQHF